These 25 T cell receptor beta chains share one sample of origin, sequenced in a study of blood T cell repertoires in COVID-19. TCRdb's copy holds only in-frame clones and misses some; the assay was immunoSEQ multiplex PCR. The sample includes 80,000 to 100,000 clones, approximately 79% of them seen just once. Material: peripheral blood. The receptor source for this set is an elderly woman with active or convalescent COVID-19.

This clone was detected a few times. The chain links TRBV2 to TRBJ2-7; 10 bases fit TRBD1. Per the germline V gene, CDR1 is SNHLY and CDR2 is FYNNEI. The CDR3 contains 16 residues. J gave up 2 bases and V 6 bases, and 10 bases lay outside the gene matches. The CDR3 DNA follows: TGTGCCAGCAGGTACCGGGGACAGGGGACCGCCTACGAGCAGTACTTC. It codes for CASRYRGQGTAYEQYF. Using reference TRBV2 and TRBJ2-7 for the parts outside the CDR3, the full variable domain is EPEVTQTPSHQVTQMGQEVILRCVPISNHLYFYWYRQILGQKVEFLVSFYNNEISEKSEIFDDQFSVERPDGSNFTLKIRSTKLEDSAMYFCASRYRGQGTAYEQYFGPGTRLTVT.

This clone was observed a handful of times. The V and J genes are TRBV3-1 (or the pseudogene TRBV3-2) and TRBJ2-7, with TRBD2 matching 11 bases. Germline lookup yields CDR1 LGHDT and CDR2 YNNKEL (reference sequence). The V gene end was trimmed by 1 base and the J gene end by 4 bases; junction bases not matched to a gene: 3. The CDR3 extends over 15 amino acids. CDR3 protein: CASSQVTSGSYEQYF. The CDR3 DNA is TGTGCCAGCAGCCAAGTTACTAGCGGGAGTTACGAGCAGTACTTC.

The genes are TRBV3-1 (or the pseudogene TRBV3-2) and TRBJ1-3, with D tentatively TRBD1 (6 bases). This CDR3 has 17 residues. Germline values: CDR1 LGHDT, CDR2 YNNKEL (reference sequence). The V end lost 1 base, the J end lost 0 bases, and 13 bases lay between the germline ends. The CDR3 reads CASSQVYRDHSGNTIYF. CDR3 coding DNA: TGTGCCAGCAGCCAAGTCTACAGGGACCACTCTGGAAACACCATATATTTT.

The chain uses TRBV2 and TRBJ2-5; D is possibly TRBD2 (5 bases). Looked up from germline, CDR1 is SNHLY and CDR2 is FYNNEI. The CDR3 runs to 10 residues. The V end was cut by 5 bases, the J end by 10 bases, with 8 bases between. The CDR3 nucleotides read TGTGCCAGCAGTCTGAGGGACCAGTACTTC. This translates into CASSLRDQYF.

The chain carries TRBV10-2 and TRBJ2-7; 7 bases match TRBD2. V shed 4 bases and J 1 base; nucleotides not matched to a gene: 1. Looked up from germline, CDR1 is WSHSY and CDR2 is SAAADI. This CDR3 region has 13 residues. CDR3 sequence: CASSGAGSYEQYF. CDR3 DNA: TGCGCCAGCAGTGGAGCGGGGTCCTACGAGCAGTACTTC.

The rearrangement uses TRBV18 and TRBJ2-3; the D gene is possibly TRBD2 (6 bases). The V end was cut by 0 bases, the J end by 5 bases, with 12 bases between. Germline V CDR1 and CDR2: KGHSH, LQKENI. The CDR3 is 15 amino acids. CDR3 protein: CASSPPGVGGDTQYF. The DNA of the CDR3 is TGTGCCAGCTCACCACCGGGGGTCGGGGGAGATACGCAGTATTTT.

This rearrangement joins TRBV19 to TRBJ2-3; 9 positions agree with TRBD2. Losses at the gene ends were 1 base for V and 7 bases for J; bases not matched to a gene: 3. CDR1 and CDR2 (germline): LNHDA, SQIVND (reference sequence). CDR3 length equals 14 residues. This CDR3 reads CASSIGGGANTQYF. Here the CDR3 DNA reads TGTGCCAGTAGTATAGGCGGGGGGGCCAATACGCAGTATTTT.

This rearrangement joins TRBV29-1 to TRBJ2-7; tentatively, D is TRBD1 (5 bases). V lost 4 bases and J lost 5, with 15 bases in between. CDR1 is SQVTM and CDR2 is ANQGSEA in the germline V gene. The CDR3 consists of 13 residues. The CDR3 protein is CSVAQGWVNEQYF. The CDR3 DNA sequence: TGCAGCGTTGCTCAGGGCTGGGTCAACGAGCAGTACTTC.

The rearrangement links TRBV12-3 or TRBV12-4 to TRBJ1-1; 7 bases line up with TRBD1. V shed 4 bases and J 10 bases; nucleotides not matched to a gene: 6. The CDR3 loop spans 12 amino acids. CDR3 loop: CASSYPGTAAFF. The CDR3 DNA reads TGTGCCAGCAGTTATCCCGGGACAGCAGCTTTCTTT.

This clone has only one observation. The V and J genes are TRBV5-1 and TRBJ2-2; 9 nucleotides align to TRBD2. V was pared by 5 bases and J by 5 bases, with 10 bases of the junction left unmatched. CDR3 length: 16 residues. Germline-derived CDR1 and CDR2 are SGHRS and YFSETQ. CDR3 nucleotide sequence: TGCGCCAGCAGAGAAGGAGCGGGGGGACTTACCGGGGAGCTGTTTTTT. Its protein is CASREGAGGLTGELFF.

This clone has at least ten counts. The chain links TRBV4-2 to TRBJ1-4; the D is unclear. Germline CDR1 LGHNA, CDR2 YNFKEQ. V lost 6 bases, J lost 0 bases, and 17 bases lay in between. The CDR3 is 17 amino acids. For the CDR3, the DNA is TGTGCCAGCAGTCCTGCCGGGGTGTTAGCAACTAATGAAAAACTGTTTTTT. This gives the protein CASSPAGVLATNEKLFF.

This rearrangement joins TRBV12-3 or TRBV12-4 to TRBJ2-6, with no clear D. This CDR3 spans 13 amino acids. The V end was cut by 6 bases, the J end by 1 base, with 4 bases between. The CDR3 DNA reads TGTGCCAGCAGCTTTTCTGGGGCCAACGTCCTGACTTTC. Its protein is CASSFSGANVLTF.

The V call is TRBV4-2, the J call TRBJ2-7, with 8 bases matching TRBD1. V shed 0 bases and J 6 bases; nucleotides not matched to a gene: 10. Per the germline V gene, CDR1 is LGHNA and CDR2 is YNFKEQ. CDR3 length: 16 amino acids. For the CDR3, the DNA is TGTGCCAGCAGCCAAGATTTGCAGGGGGCGCGTTTCGAGCAGTACTTC. Translated, it gives CASSQDLQGARFEQYF.

This chain links TRBV4-1 with TRBJ2-7; 7 nucleotides align to TRBD1. The V gene end was trimmed by 0 bases and the J gene end by 1 base; junction bases not matched to a gene: 9. The CDR3 is made up of 17 amino acids. The germline V gene has CDR1 MGHRA and CDR2 YSYEKL. CDR3 coding DNA: TGCGCCAGCAGCCAAGATTGGAACAGGGGAACATCCTACGAGCAGTACTTC. It codes for CASSQDWNRGTSYEQYF.

The chain links TRBV6-2 or TRBV6-3 to TRBJ2-3, with D unresolved. V lost 4 bases and J lost 2, with 10 bases in between. The CDR3 runs 14 residues. Per the germline V gene, CDR1 is MNHEY and CDR2 is SVGEGT. DNA for the CDR3: TGTGCCAGCAGTTCCCTACTCCCCACAGATACGCAGTATTTT. Encoded protein: CASSSLLPTDTQYF.

V is TRBV15 and J is TRBJ2-2; TRBD2 matches 10 bases. From germline, CDR1 is LNHNV and CDR2 YYDKDF (reference sequence). The CDR3 sequence is 16 residues long. Germline trimming cut 1 base from V and 7 bases from J; bases unmatched to any gene: 6. CDR3 DNA: TGTGCCACCAGCAGAGGTCTAGCGGGAGATCACGGGGAGCTGTTTTTT. Protein sequence: CATSRGLAGDHGELFF.

The chain couples TRBV19 to TRBJ2-7, with 14 bases aligning to TRBD2. The germline V gene has CDR1 LNHDA and CDR2 SQIVND (reference sequence). The CDR3 covers 17 residues. V lost 5 bases, J lost 2 bases, and 8 bases stayed unmatched. As DNA, the CDR3 is TGTGCCAGTAGTTTTAGCAAGGGACTAGCGGGAGCCTACGAGCAGTACTTC. Protein: CASSFSKGLAGAYEQYF.

The chain combines TRBV11-2 with TRBJ1-6, with TRBD1 matching 8 bases. With V trimmed by 5 bases and J by 2 bases, 5 bases remained unmatched. Germline V CDR1 and CDR2: SGHAT, FQNNGV. This CDR3 spans 16 amino acids. The CDR3: CASSAYRGTYNSPLHF. CDR3 sequence (DNA): TGTGCCAGCAGCGCGTACAGGGGGACCTATAATTCACCCCTCCACTTT.

The chain couples TRBV18 to TRBJ2-5; perhaps TRBD2 as D (6 bases). The CDR3 covers 14 residues. The germline gives CDR1 KGHSH, CDR2 LQKENI. Trimming removed 6 bases from V and 2 bases from J, with 13 bases in between. The chain's CDR3 is CASSAGSGQETQYF. In DNA, the CDR3 is TGTGCCAGCTCGGCAGGGAGCGGGCAAGAGACCCAGTACTTC.

The gene calls are TRBV6-5 and TRBJ1-4; the match to TRBD1 covers 10 bases. J lost 6 bases, V lost 7 bases, and 8 bases had no gene match. The CDR3 has 15 amino acids. Germline CDR1 and CDR2: MNHEY and SVGAGI. The CDR3 DNA is TGTGCCAGCACCCTAGGACAGGGGGTGGATGAAAAACTGTTTTTT. It is translated as CASTLGQGVDEKLFF.

This chain joins TRBV2 and TRBJ2-5; D might be TRBD1 (6 bases). The CDR3 runs to 14 residues. Trimming left V 3 bases short and J 3 bases short, with 11 bases between. CDR1 SNHLY and CDR2 FYNNEI come from the germline V gene. CDR3 amino acids: CASSDGAGEETQYF. CDR3 sequence (DNA): TGTGCCAGCAGTGATGGTGCAGGGGAAGAGACCCAGTACTTC.

This clone was seen a few times. The V call is TRBV2, the J call TRBJ2-3; D is uncertain. Germline assignment: CDR1 SNHLY and CDR2 FYNNEI. CDR3 size: 13 residues. Trimming removed 4 bases from V and 1 base from J, with 6 bases in between. The CDR3 DNA follows: TGTGCCAGCAGTGGGCTCCGCACAGATACGCAGTATTTT. Translating it yields CASSGLRTDTQYF.

This chain connects TRBV18 to TRBJ2-3; TRBD2 agrees at 13 bases. With V trimmed by 5 bases and J by 0 bases, 5 bases remained unmatched. The CDR3 length is 17 residues. The germline CDR1 and CDR2 sequences are KGHSH and LQKENI. The CDR3 loop reads CASSRLAGGTSTDTQYF. The DNA for the CDR3 is TGTGCCAGCTCAAGACTAGCGGGGGGCACTAGCACAGATACGCAGTATTTT.

Remarks on this clone: One end of the junction is discordant with germline, which a read error may explain. The chain combines TRBV15 with TRBJ1-1; D is unresolved. The germline gives CDR1 LNHNV, CDR2 YYDKDF (reference sequence). The CDR3 spans 13 residues. CDR3 amino acids: CVTASVLNTEAFF. As DNA, the CDR3 is TGTGTCACCGCATCGGTCCTGAACACTGAAGCTTTCTTT.

The V gene is TRBV18, the J gene TRBJ2-5, with D possibly matching TRBD2 (5 bases). CDR3 length equals 13 residues. The germline V and J ends were trimmed by 5 bases and 3 bases, with 10 bases remaining between them. CDR1 is KGHSH, CDR2 LQKENI, per germline. CDR3 loop: CASSRMEEETQYF. CDR3 nucleotides: TGTGCCAGCTCAAGGATGGAGGAAGAGACCCAGTACTTC.